What follows are 18 T cell receptor beta chains derived from one specimen sequenced in a study of T cells in Graves' hyperthyroidism and ophthalmopathy (dated by TCRdb to about 2019). The library was prepared using multiplex PCR. Sequencing was performed on an Illumina HiSeq 2000. The TCR beta CDR3 regions were amplified from the RNA transcripts. For the first round of RT-PCR on the TCR CDR3, the HTBI primer set was used together with the Qiagen OneStep RT-PCR kit. TCRdb redid the processing of the public reads, applying fastp at Q25 and MiXCR, and retained in-frame beta chains. Rows are unified per CDR3 protein, each entry keeping the most common DNA and genes. For this sample the table gives 500,000 to 700,000 distinct CDR3 sequences, of which 16% were detected only once. Together, the top ten hold about 17% of the sample. The sequenced sample consisted of blood. These receptor sequences come from a young woman with Graves' hyperthyroidism.

The genes are TRBV5-1 and TRBJ2-7; 8 positions agree with TRBD1. J was trimmed by 4 bases and V by 4 bases; bases with no gene match: 13. CDR3 length: 16 amino acids. Germline CDR1 reads SGHRS; CDR2 reads YFSETQ. CDR3 region: CASSLGAGGVGYEQYF. CDR3 DNA: TGCGCCAGCAGCCTGGGGGCAGGGGGCGTTGGGTACGAGCAGTACTTC.

This clonotype was seen ten or more times. This chain joins TRBV20-1 and TRBJ2-5, with TRBD1 as a possible D gene (5 bases). Looked up from germline, CDR1 is DFQATT and CDR2 is SNEGSKA (reference sequence). Trimming shortened V by 6 bases and J by 3 bases, and 14 bases separated the two germline ends. The CDR3 is made up of 13 amino acids. The CDR3 region is CSAPGAVEETQYF. The CDR3, as DNA: TGCAGTGCCCCTGGGGCCGTTGAAGAGACCCAGTACTTC.

This clonotype was detected ten times or more. The gene calls are TRBV12-3 or TRBV12-4 and TRBJ2-7, with D possibly being TRBD2 (6 bases). V lost 4 bases to trimming and J lost 0 bases, with 16 bases between them. CDR3 length: 16 amino acids. The chain's CDR3 is CASSSPRGGDSYEQYF. The CDR3 bases are TGTGCCAGCAGTTCCCCTCGCGGCGGGGACTCCTACGAGCAGTACTTC.

There are a few counts of this clonotype. The chain carries TRBV15 and TRBJ2-7; perhaps TRBD2 as D (6 bases). Deletions cut 4 bases from V and 6 bases from J, with 16 bases between. CDR1 and CDR2 from the germline V gene are LNHNV and YYDKDF (reference sequence). The CDR3 totals 14 residues. The CDR3 bases are TGTGCCACCAGCATTGGAGGGGAACCCTCCGAGCAGTACTTC. Its protein is CATSIGGEPSEQYF.

This clonotype has a count of ten or more. The J gene is TRBJ1-1, the V gene TRBV30; D gene uncertain. This CDR3 has 13 amino acids. The germline V gene encodes CDR1 GTSNPN and CDR2 SVGIG (reference sequence). V was trimmed by 5 bases and J by 0 bases, leaving 10 bases between them. In DNA, the CDR3 is TGTGCCTGGGGGCGCGGCATGAACACTGAAGCTTTCTTT. This gives the protein CAWGRGMNTEAFF. Full variable domain (remainder filled in from reference TRBV30 and TRBJ1-1): SQTIHQWPATLVQPVGSPLSLECTVEGTSNPNLYWYRQAAGRGLQLLFYSVGIGQISSEVPQNLSASRPQDRQFILSSKKLLLSDSGFYLCAWGRGMNTEAFFGQGTRLTVV.

The rearrangement links TRBV9 to TRBJ2-1; 12 positions match TRBD1. The ends lost 3 bases at V and 7 bases at J; junction bases unmatched: 5. Germline V CDR1 and CDR2: SGDLS, YYNGEE. CDR3 size: 15 residues. The CDR3 bases are TGTGCCAGCAGCGCGCGGGACAGGGGGCGGAATGAGCAGTTCTTC. Protein: CASSARDRGRNEQFF.

This clonotype came up many times. V is TRBV12-3 or TRBV12-4 and J is TRBJ2-2, with D perhaps matching TRBD1 (6 bases). V lost 8 bases and J 3 bases, leaving 13 bases between the germline ends. The CDR3 extends over 14 amino acids. The DNA of the CDR3 is TGTGCCAGCGGTAGCAGGGGCTACACCGGGGAGCTGTTTTTT. Translation: CASGSRGYTGELFF.

Only a few counts were recorded for this clonotype. The V gene is TRBV24-1, the J gene TRBJ2-1, with 8 bases matching TRBD1. The CDR3 consists of 15 residues. J gave up 3 bases and V 3 bases, and 3 bases lay outside the gene matches. Germline loops: CDR1 KGHDR, CDR2 SFDVKD. The CDR3 nucleotides are TGTGCCACCAGTGATAGACAGGGGTTCTACAATGAGCAGTTCTTC. This gives the protein CATSDRQGFYNEQFF.

This clonotype was counted at least ten times. The chain has TRBV11-2 and TRBJ1-2, with 8 bases aligning to TRBD1. This CDR3 has 14 residues. Germline V gene data show CDR1 as SGHAT and CDR2 as FQNNGV. The ends lost 5 bases at V and 8 bases at J; junction bases unmatched: 10. CDR3 in amino acids: CASSAGQGLWGYTF. For the CDR3, the DNA is TGTGCCAGCAGCGCAGGACAGGGCCTATGGGGCTACACCTTC.

The gene calls are TRBV20-1 and TRBJ2-4; 8 nucleotides agree with TRBD2. Germline V lookup: CDR1 DFQATT, CDR2 SNEGSKA (reference sequence). V was pared by 5 bases and J by 0 bases, with 3 bases of the junction left unmatched. CDR3 length: 14 residues. CDR3 region: CSALAGLAKNIQYF. CDR3 in DNA: TGCAGTGCTCTAGCGGGTCTAGCCAAAAACATTCAGTACTTC.

The chain employs TRBV10-2 and TRBJ2-7; 9 bases fit TRBD1. This CDR3 comprises 14 residues. The V gene end was trimmed by 7 bases and the J gene end by 1 base; junction bases not matched to a gene: 5. The germline V gene encodes CDR1 WSHSY and CDR2 SAAADI. CDR3 amino acids: CASTSGTGSYEQYF. Written as DNA, the CDR3 is TGCGCCAGCACCTCCGGGACAGGGTCCTACGAGCAGTACTTC.

J is TRBJ2-7 and V is TRBV27; TRBD1 aligns across 8 bases. V gave up 8 bases and J gave up 3 bases; unmatched junction bases: 3. The CDR3 extends over 12 amino acids. CDR1 is MNHEY and CDR2 is SMNVEV in the germline V gene (reference sequence). CDR3 nucleotide sequence: TGTGCCAGCCTAACAGGGGGCTACGAGCAGTACTTC. Its protein product is CASLTGGYEQYF.

In this sample, this clonotype turned up many times. The V and J genes are TRBV14 and TRBJ2-7, with D perhaps TRBD1 (5 bases). The CDR3 loop spans 16 amino acids. Germline V gene sequence: CDR1 SGHDN, CDR2 FVKESK. With 4 bases removed from V and 7 bases from J, the gap between germline ends came to 23 bases. As DNA, the CDR3 is TGTGCCAGCAGCCCAGAAGGGGCAAGGTTCCTTCGGGAGCAGTACTTC. It encodes CASSPEGARFLREQYF.

This clonotype was seen many times. This chain connects TRBV7-2 to TRBJ2-1, with TRBD2 matching 12 bases. Germline values: CDR1 SGHTA, CDR2 FQGNSA. CDR3 length: 18 amino acids. The ends lost 5 bases at V and 7 bases at J; junction bases unmatched: 15. In DNA, the CDR3 is TGTGCCAGCAGCCCACGGGACAGGCTAGCGGGGGGGCGGAATGAGCAGTTCTTC. Amino acids: CASSPRDRLAGGRNEQFF.

The chain recombines TRBV12-3 or TRBV12-4 with TRBJ2-7; D is perhaps TRBD1 (6 bases). The CDR3 is 13 residues long. V lost 4 bases and J 5 bases, leaving 12 bases between the germline ends. The chain's CDR3 is CASSSSRGNEQYF. In DNA form, the CDR3 reads TGTGCCAGCAGTTCTAGCAGGGGCAACGAGCAGTACTTC.

The chain employs TRBV28 and TRBJ1-4; D is unresolved. The germline V gene encodes CDR1 MDHEN and CDR2 SYDVKM. This CDR3 has 11 residues. The V end was cut by 6 bases, the J end by 8 bases, with 7 bases between. CDR3 bases: TGTGCCAGCAGCTACCGGGAAAAACTGTTTTTT. The encoded protein is CASSYREKLFF.

There are many counts of this clonotype. V and J are TRBV28 and TRBJ2-3; 7 bases agree with TRBD1. The CDR3 extends over 14 amino acids. The J segment lost 0 bases and the V segment lost 8 bases, leaving 5 bases of the junction unmatched. Germline CDR1 and CDR2: MDHEN and SYDVKM. Here the CDR3 reads CASGPTGSTDTQYF. Here the CDR3 DNA reads TGTGCCAGCGGCCCGACAGGGAGCACAGATACGCAGTATTTT. Full variable domain (remainder filled in from reference TRBV28 and TRBJ2-3): DVKVTQSSRYLVKRTGEKVFLECVQDMDHENMFWYRQDPGLGLRLIYFSYDVKMKEKGDIPEGYSVSREKKERFSLILESASTNQTSMYLCASGPTGSTDTQYFGPGTRLTVL.

This clonotype has a count of ten or more. In nucleotides, the CDR3 is TGTGCCAGCAGCTTAGTGCGGGGGGGCAAGGTAGATACGCAGTATTTT. Encoded protein: CASSLVRGGKVDTQYF. The V and J genes are TRBV7-2 and TRBJ2-3; 9 positions agree with TRBD2. The CDR3 has 16 residues. From germline, CDR1 is SGHTA and CDR2 FQGNSA. With 1 base clipped from V and 5 bases from J, the junction kept 7 bases outside the gene matches.